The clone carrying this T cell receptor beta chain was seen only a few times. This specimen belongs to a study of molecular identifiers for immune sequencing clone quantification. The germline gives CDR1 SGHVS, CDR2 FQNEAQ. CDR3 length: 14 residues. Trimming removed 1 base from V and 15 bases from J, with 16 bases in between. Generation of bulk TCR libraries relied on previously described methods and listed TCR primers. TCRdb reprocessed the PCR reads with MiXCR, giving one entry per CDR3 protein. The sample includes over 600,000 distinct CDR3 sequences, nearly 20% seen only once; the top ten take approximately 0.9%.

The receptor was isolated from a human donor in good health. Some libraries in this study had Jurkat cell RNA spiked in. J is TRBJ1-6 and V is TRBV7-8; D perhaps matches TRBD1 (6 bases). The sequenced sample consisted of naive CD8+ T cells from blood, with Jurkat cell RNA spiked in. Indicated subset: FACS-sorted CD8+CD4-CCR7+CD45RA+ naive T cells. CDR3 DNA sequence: TGTGCCAGCAGCTTAGATCAGGGGCCGCCCCACCTCCACTTT. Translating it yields CASSLDQGPPHLHF.